What follows is one TCR beta chain and its context. Self-reported history from a screening survey and questionnaire set each donor's cohort. These data belong to a study of blood T cell repertoires in COVID-19. About the research overall: From T cells, B-cell-depleted T cells, or PBMCs came the material, which was cDNA or gDNA.

CDR1 and CDR2 from the germline V gene are LGHNT and FRNRAP. The germline V and J ends were trimmed by 3 bases and 4 bases, with 13 bases remaining between them. There are 14 residues in the CDR3. Under the authors' procedure: For nucleated cells, counts were estimated from reference gene primer amplification. The assay was immunoSEQ multiplex PCR, and TCRdb's table has in-frame clones only and misses some. D and trimming come from the DNA, and the V and J calls and clone size come from that table. The sample lists a few hundred thousand clones, 80% to 85% seen once, with about 3.4% in the top ten. The rearrangement joins TRBV12-5 to TRBJ2-7; D perhaps matches TRBD2 (6 bases). The sample was PBMCs or T cells enriched from blood (not recorded which). This clonotype originated in a man aged 45 to 65 who had recovered from COVID-19. The DNA for the CDR3 is TGTGCTAGTGGTTTTCGGGAGCCCCGATACGAGCAGTACTTC. Amino acids: CASGFREPRYEQYF.